These 26 T cell receptor beta chains came from one sample sequenced in a study of blood T cells in healthy people across ages (dated by TCRdb to 2014 to 2015). Preparation of the library involved 5' RACE. For sequencing, an Illumina HiSeq 2500 was employed. The second PCR ran for about 6 to 12 cycles and used a J-beta primer mix along with a sample-barcoded 5' primer. TCRdb applied fastp at Q25 and MiXCR to the public reads, then kept only in-frame beta chains. Rows are combined by CDR3 protein, so each entry shows the most common genes and DNA. The sample contains more than 1,400,000 distinct CDR3 sequences, about 40% of them found a single time. The ten largest account for 7% to 9% of the sample. Specimen: blood. These receptors all come from a woman aged 18-30 years in good health.

On this clonotype itself: One base away lies a much larger clone, so this may be a sequencing read error. V and J are TRBV27 and TRBJ1-2; no reliable D call. Germline V gene data show CDR1 as MNHEY and CDR2 as SMNVEV (reference sequence). CDR3 length: 17 amino acids. V was pared by 3 bases and J by 1 base, with 18 bases between. CDR3 protein: CASSLVGGDALNYGYTF. In DNA, the CDR3 is TGTGCCAGCAGTTTGGTTGGTGGAGACGCCCTTAACTATGGCTACACCTTC.

The CDR3 protein is CASSHNYDQPQHF. The CDR3 DNA reads TGTGCCAGCAGCCATAATTACGATCAGCCCCAGCATTTT. The rearrangement links TRBV3-1 to TRBJ1-5, with D hard to call. CDR1 is LGHDT and CDR2 is YNNKEL in the germline V gene (reference sequence). The germline V and J ends were trimmed by 3 bases and 5 bases, with 8 bases remaining between them. CDR3 size: 13 residues.

The chain couples TRBV5-1 to TRBJ2-1; D gene unclear. Trimming pared 6 bases from V and 6 bases from J, leaving 10 bases between. There are 12 residues in the CDR3. Germline values: CDR1 SGHRS, CDR2 YFSETQ. This chain's CDR3 is CASTGPVNEQFF. The CDR3, as DNA: TGCGCCAGCACCGGACCGGTCAATGAGCAGTTCTTC. Looking up the rest from reference TRBV5-1 and TRBJ2-1 gives the full variable domain: KAGVTQTPRYLIKTRGQQVTLSCSPISGHRSVSWYQQTPGQGLQFLFEYFSETQRNKGNFPGRFSGRQFSNSRSEMNVSTLELGDSALYLCASTGPVNEQFFGPGTRLTVL.

This clonotype was detected only a few times. The rearrangement uses TRBV13 and TRBJ2-7; D might be TRBD2 (5 bases). The germline gives CDR1 PRHDT, CDR2 FYEKMQ (reference sequence). V was cut by 0 bases and J by 11 bases, with 8 bases left in between. The CDR3 extends over 11 amino acids. The CDR3 loop reads CASSLGDLEYF. CDR3 DNA sequence: TGTGCCAGCAGCTTAGGGGACTTGGAGTACTTC.

The V gene is TRBV29-1, the J gene TRBJ2-7, with D uncertain. This CDR3 contains 10 residues. V was pared by 7 bases and J by 3 bases, with 7 bases between. CDR1 and CDR2 from the germline V gene are SQVTM and ANQGSEA. The CDR3 DNA reads as TGCAGCGCCCACCTCTACGAGCAGTACTTC. Its translation is CSAHLYEQYF.

This clonotype came up a few times. The rearrangement links TRBV7-2 to TRBJ2-4; 7 bases are shared with TRBD1. Germline loops: CDR1 SGHTA, CDR2 FQGNSA. This CDR3 is 16 amino acids long. V lost 4 bases, J lost 1 base, and 7 bases stayed unmatched. This chain's CDR3 is CASSSQGVLAKNIQYF. CDR3 in DNA: TGTGCCAGCAGCTCTCAGGGGGTACTGGCCAAAAACATTCAGTACTTC.

The chain employs TRBV6-1 and TRBJ1-1; D not resolved. Trimming stripped 7 bases from V and 5 bases from J, with 11 bases between. Germline V gives CDR1 MNHNS, CDR2 SASEGT. The CDR3 loop spans 12 amino acids. CDR3 protein: CASKLSRTEAFF. DNA for the CDR3: TGTGCCAGCAAATTGAGCAGGACTGAAGCTTTCTTT.

V is TRBV12-5 and J is TRBJ1-1; 9 nucleotides agree with TRBD1. With V trimmed by 9 bases and J by 3 bases, 14 bases remained unmatched. The CDR3 runs 16 residues. Germline assignment: CDR1 LGHNT and CDR2 FRNRAP. The CDR3: CASLSLLQGADTEAFF. The DNA of the CDR3 is TGTGCTAGCCTCTCACTATTACAGGGGGCAGACACTGAAGCTTTCTTT.

The V call is TRBV10-3, the J call TRBJ2-5; 7 bases match TRBD1. The CDR3 is 14 residues long. Germline CDR1 ENHRY, CDR2 SYGVKD. The junction had 8 bases not matched to a gene; V was cut back by 10 bases and J by 0 bases. The CDR3: CATRETGYQETQYF. The CDR3 DNA is TGTGCCACCAGGGAGACAGGGTACCAAGAGACCCAGTACTTC.

The gene calls are TRBV2 and TRBJ1-5; maybe TRBD1 (5 bases). The CDR3 is 17 amino acids. Germline CDR1 and CDR2: SNHLY and FYNNEI. V shed 5 bases and J shed 6 bases, with 23 bases lying between them. The CDR3 DNA reads TGTGCCAGCAGTCACCGTGGGGGGTCCGTTAACCGTCAGCCCCAGCATTTT. It translates to CASSHRGGSVNRQPQHF.

The chain has TRBV24-1 and TRBJ2-3; D may be TRBD1 (5 bases). The CDR3 totals 12 residues. Germline V gives CDR1 KGHDR, CDR2 SFDVKD. V shed 5 bases and J shed 3 bases, with 5 bases lying between them. CDR3 sequence (DNA): TGTGCCACCAGTGGACAGACAGATACGCAGTATTTT. It is translated as CATSGQTDTQYF.

About this clonotype itself: Germline is not matched at one junction end, which may reflect a read error. The chain recombines TRBV5-1 with TRBJ2-7; D is perhaps TRBD2 (6 bases). Germline V gives CDR1 SGHRS, CDR2 YFSETQ. The CDR3 contains 14 residues. Written as DNA, the CDR3 is TGCACCAGCAGCGCCCTGTCGCGGGGCAACGAGCAGTACTTC. Residues: CTSSALSRGNEQYF.

This chain uses TRBV9 with TRBJ1-5, with TRBD1 identical over 7 bases. The germline CDR1 and CDR2 sequences are SGDLS and YYNGEE. The CDR3 covers 15 residues. V trimming: 0 bases; J trimming: 3 bases; junction bases outside the gene matches: 3. The CDR3 DNA is TGTGCCAGCAGCGTAGGAGACAGGGACAATCAGCCCCAGCATTTT. Translation gives CASSVGDRDNQPQHF.

The rearrangement joins TRBV20-1 to TRBJ2-7; D might be TRBD2 (5 bases). V lost 0 bases and J 3 bases, leaving 9 bases between the germline ends. The CDR3 has 13 residues. Looked up from germline, CDR1 is DFQATT and CDR2 is SNEGSKA (reference sequence). The CDR3 region is CSARENSGYEQYF. CDR3 bases: TGCAGTGCTAGAGAGAACAGCGGCTACGAGCAGTACTTC.

This clonotype was counted only a few times. The CDR3 spells CASRERGGLEQYF. The CDR3 coding sequence is TGCGCCAGCAGGGAACGGGGAGGCTTGGAGCAGTACTTC. The chain links TRBV5-1 to TRBJ2-7, with D possibly TRBD2 on 6 matching bases. In germline, CDR1 is SGHRS, CDR2 YFSETQ. V was pared by 5 bases and J by 7 bases, with 16 bases between. The CDR3 consists of 13 residues. The variable domain in full, completed from reference TRBV5-1 and TRBJ2-7, reads KAGVTQTPRYLIKTRGQQVTLSCSPISGHRSVSWYQQTPGQGLQFLFEYFSETQRNKGNFPGRFSGRQFSNSRSEMNVSTLELGDSALYLCASRERGGLEQYFGPGTRLTVT.

This clonotype turned up a few times. The V gene is TRBV24-1, the J gene TRBJ2-1, with 10 bases fitting TRBD1. The ends lost 3 bases at V and 9 bases at J; junction bases unmatched: 7. The CDR3 consists of 15 residues. The germline V gene encodes CDR1 KGHDR and CDR2 SFDVKD. This CDR3 reads CATSDPGQGTREQFF. The CDR3 nucleotides are TGTGCCACCAGTGATCCGGGACAGGGGACTCGTGAGCAGTTCTTC.

This clonotype was seen a handful of times. CDR3 amino acids: CSAGNEGSYNEQYF. The CDR3 DNA sequence: TGCAGTGCTGGCAATGAAGGCTCCTACAATGAGCAGTACTTC. This chain links TRBV20-1 with TRBJ2-1; D is unclear. The J call is doubtful: the DNA matches TRBJ2-7 better. Germline loops: CDR1 DFQATT, CDR2 SNEGSKA (reference sequence). The CDR3 covers 14 residues.

The sample holds a few counts of this clonotype. This chain links TRBV29-1 with TRBJ2-1; D is perhaps TRBD2 (6 bases). Per the germline V gene, CDR1 is SQVTM and CDR2 is ANQGSEA. Trimming left V 5 bases short and J 7 bases short, with 18 bases between. The CDR3 totals 14 residues. In DNA form, the CDR3 reads TGCAGCGTTTCCCGCGGGACGGATCCTAATGAGCAGTTCTTC. Translating it yields CSVSRGTDPNEQFF.

The chain links TRBV5-1 to TRBJ2-1; 8 nucleotides agree with TRBD2. This CDR3 is built from 13 residues. With V trimmed by 3 bases and J by 15 bases, 11 bases remained unmatched. Germline-derived CDR1 and CDR2 are SGHRS and YFSETQ. The CDR3 reads CASSSSAGEEAFF. As DNA, the CDR3 is TGCGCCAGCAGCTCGTCAGCGGGAGAGGAGGCGTTCTTC.

The chain couples TRBV6-2 or TRBV6-3 to TRBJ2-7, with unresolved D. The CDR3 loop spans 13 amino acids. V was cut by 5 bases and J by 3 bases, with 11 bases left in between. Germline V gene lookup returns CDR1 MNHEY and CDR2 SVGEGT. In DNA form, the CDR3 reads TGTGCCAGCAGTACTGGAGTGTTCTACGAGCAGTACGTC. It translates to CASSTGVFYEQYV.

V and J are TRBV12-3 or TRBV12-4 and TRBJ1-4; D is possibly TRBD1 (6 bases). The CDR3 is 19 amino acids. The V and J ends lost 2 bases and 0 bases respectively, with 19 bases between them. CDR3 sequence (DNA): TGTGCCAGCAGTTTAATAGTACTACAGGGAACTGCAACTAATGAAAAACTGTTTTTT. It is translated as CASSLIVLQGTATNEKLFF.

The V gene is TRBV28, the J gene TRBJ2-3; 8 bases match TRBD2. Per germline, CDR1 MDHEN and CDR2 SYDVKM. Trimming took 3 bases from V and 2 from J; bases not matched to a gene: 1. This CDR3 region has 14 residues. The CDR3 loop reads CASSFGGDTDTQYF. The CDR3 coding sequence is TGTGCCAGCAGTTTCGGGGGGGACACAGATACGCAGTATTTT.

This clonotype turned up a few times. V usage is TRBV5-1 and J usage is TRBJ1-1; 7 bases line up with TRBD1. Per germline, CDR1 SGHRS and CDR2 YFSETQ. The CDR3 sequence is 15 residues long. V was pared by 4 bases and J by 2 bases, with 8 bases of the junction left unmatched. The CDR3 nucleotides read TGCGCCAGCAGCAGCCAACAGGGGAGTAACACTGAAGCTTTCTTT. Translation gives CASSSQQGSNTEAFF.

The rearrangement uses TRBV7-9 and TRBJ2-1; D not certain. This CDR3 comprises 14 residues. The germline CDR1 and CDR2 sequences are SEHNR and FQNEAQ (reference sequence). Between the trimmed V and J ends, which lost 2 bases and 3 bases, there was a span of 8 bases. In DNA form, the CDR3 reads TGTGCCAGCAGCTTAACGCGGCTCTACAATGAGCAGTTCTTC. Protein: CASSLTRLYNEQFF.

Notes on this clonotype: Germline is not matched at one junction end, which may reflect a read error. The chain couples TRBV4-1 to TRBJ2-7; D might be TRBD1 (6 bases). The length of the CDR3 is 13 residues. CDR1 and CDR2 from the germline V gene are MGHRA and YSYEKL. Written as DNA, the CDR3 is TGCGCCTGCAGCCAAGATAGGGGGTACGAGCAGTACTTC. Translation: CACSQDRGYEQYF.

This clonotype was counted only a few times. The CDR3 region has the DNA TGTGCCACCGACCTTGGGACAGGCTATGGCTACACCTTC. Protein sequence: CATDLGTGYGYTF. The chain is built from TRBV10-3 and TRBJ1-2; 8 bases are shared with TRBD1. Unmatched junction bases numbered 8, after V lost 10 bases and J lost 4 bases. The CDR3 length is 13 residues. CDR1 ENHRY and CDR2 SYGVKD come from the germline V gene.